This T cell receptor beta chain derives from a study of early T cells in non-severe SARS-CoV-2 infection. About the study: Investigators sequenced bulk RNA drawn from unsorted whole blood, and chains remained unpaired.

Each CDR3 protein is one row after TCRdb ran MiXCR on the 5' RACE reads. This sample has tens of thousands of distinct CDR3 sequences, with approximately 8.5% found just once. This CDR3 is built from 11 residues. The V end lost 5 bases, the J end lost 5 bases, and 7 bases lay between the germline ends. Germline V gives CDR1 SEHNR, CDR2 FQNEAQ (reference sequence). Sequencing was done on a sample of whole blood. This chain uses TRBV7-9 with TRBJ2-7; D unclear. The TCR was taken from an adult who was a healthcare worker with PCR-confirmed SARS-CoV-2 infection or an uninfected control (not recorded which). DNA for the CDR3: TGTGCCAGCAGCGCGAGGAACGAGCAGTACTTC. This sequence encodes CASSARNEQYF.